This TCR beta chain was recovered during a study of T-cell memory formation after mild COVID-19. About the study: Clusters of TCRs were largely donor specific.

CDR1 KGHSH and CDR2 LQKENI come from the germline V gene. Trimming took 6 bases from V and 2 from J, leaving 10 bases between them. The CDR3 spans 13 residues. A few counts support this clonotype. Each CDR3 protein is one row after TCRdb ran MiXCR on the 5' RACE reads. The repertoire consists of some 290,000 distinct CDR3 sequences, with 16% occurring once and the leading ten covering about 23%. The J gene is TRBJ2-5, the V gene TRBV18, with unresolved D. This sequence was found in a man between 18 and 29 years old who had mild COVID-19 (a few samples of this study predate the infection). Cell type and time point are not known. What was sequenced was PBMCs or a T cell subset sorted from them (not recorded which). CDR3 sequence reads: CASSPDVQETQYF. The CDR3 region has the DNA TGTGCCAGCTCTCCGGACGTACAAGAGACCCAGTACTTC.